The sequence of this T cell receptor (beta chain) was determined in a study of radiotherapy plus CTLA-4 blockade in lung cancer. Study background: Objective responses arose in over 15% of patients, and 31% experienced disease control.

General observations from the study: Tumor-derived TCR clones expanded in blood after radiotherapy plus ipilimumab.

Alongside CTLA-4 blockade with ipilimumab, patients with chemo-refractory metastatic non-small-cell lung cancer received focal radiation. Concerning this clone itself: The target antigen is unknown.

Data came from immunoSEQ multiplex PCR; TCRdb stores just in-frame clones and leaves some out. The sample lists about 28,000 clones, around 80% occurring once. The sequences come from peripheral blood, collected from a patient treated with radiotherapy plus ipilimumab. The receptor's source is a human donor with non-small cell lung cancer who had stable disease on radiotherapy plus ipilimumab.

This CDR3 reads CASKGAGDTQYF. CDR3 in DNA: TGTGCCAGCAAGGGGGCTGGAGATACGCAGTATTTT. The rearrangement uses TRBV2 and TRBJ2-3; the match to TRBD1 covers 7 bases. Per germline, CDR1 SNHLY and CDR2 FYNNEI. This CDR3 is built from 12 residues. V was pared by 7 bases and J by 5 bases, with 3 bases of the junction left unmatched. The full variable domain, its missing parts supplied by reference TRBV2 and TRBJ2-3, is EPEVTQTPSHQVTQMGQEVILRCVPISNHLYFYWYRQILGQKVEFLVSFYNNEISEKSEIFDDQFSVERPDGSNFTLKIRSTKLEDSAMYFCASKGAGDTQYFGPGTRLTVL.